This is a list of T cell receptor beta chains from one sample in a study of blood T cell repertoires in COVID-19. Generated by immunoSEQ multiplex PCR, the TCRdb table keeps only in-frame clones and is missing some. The profile shows approximately 200,000 clones, less than 95% of them singletons. What was sequenced was peripheral blood. Source of these receptors: a young man with COVID-19, enrolled during active disease. The CDR3 runs from the conserved cysteine through the conserved F or W. The D gene is left open where the match is weak. A row's size may be missing; if present it is once, few, many or a size class.

v_gene: TRBV5-4
d_gene: TRBD1
j_gene: TRBJ2-7
abundance: NA
CDR3aa: CASSPGQTSYEQYF
CDR3nt: TGTGCCAGCAGCCCGGGACAGACCTCCTACGAGCAGTACTTC

v_gene: TRBV12-5
d_gene: NA
j_gene: TRBJ1-3
abundance: NA
CDR3aa: CASGLSGPGTIYF
CDR3nt: TGTGCTAGTGGTTTGTCCGGACCGGGGACCATATATTTT

v_gene: TRBV27
d_gene: NA
j_gene: TRBJ1-2
abundance: NA
CDR3aa: CASSLSASGAGDGYTF
CDR3nt: TGTGCCAGCAGTTTATCCGCTTCGGGGGCGGGGGATGGCTACACCTTC

v_gene: TRBV27
d_gene: TRBD1
j_gene: TRBJ1-6
abundance: NA
CDR3aa: CASRMGQGPNSPLHF
CDR3nt: TGTGCCAGCAGAATGGGACAGGGGCCTAATTCACCCCTCCACTTT

v_gene: TRBV5-4
d_gene: TRBD1
j_gene: TRBJ1-1
abundance: NA
CDR3aa: CASSLGTGGEGNTEAFF
CDR3nt: TGTGCCAGCAGCCTGGGGACAGGGGGCGAGGGGAACACTGAAGCTTTCTTT

v_gene: TRBV19
d_gene: TRBD1
j_gene: TRBJ2-3
abundance: NA
CDR3aa: CASSSGQGRITDTQYF
CDR3nt: TGTGCCAGTAGTAGCGGACAGGGGAGAATTACAGATACGCAGTATTTT

v_gene: TRBV3-1/TRBV3-2
d_gene: TRBD1
j_gene: TRBJ1-6
abundance: NA
CDR3aa: CASSPQTGVYSYNSPLHF
CDR3nt: TGTGCCAGCAGCCCCCAAACAGGGGTTTACTCCTATAATTCACCCCTCCACTTT

v_gene: TRBV9
d_gene: TRBD1
j_gene: TRBJ1-1
abundance: few
CDR3aa: CASSTQGPTEAFF
CDR3nt: TGTGCCAGCAGCACACAGGGGCCCACTGAAGCTTTCTTT

v_gene: TRBV5-4
d_gene: NA
j_gene: TRBJ1-1
abundance: NA
CDR3aa: CASSFESMNTEAFF
CDR3nt: TGTGCCAGCAGCTTTGAGAGTATGAACACTGAAGCTTTCTTT

v_gene: TRBV4-1
d_gene: NA
j_gene: TRBJ2-7
abundance: NA
CDR3aa: CASSQVGQTFPEQYF
CDR3nt: TGCGCCAGCAGCCAAGTAGGCCAGACTTTTCCCGAGCAGTACTTC